These 5 T cell receptor beta chains came from one sample sequenced in a study of OX40 agonist ivuxolimab in advanced cancers. TCRdb's table, derived via immunoSEQ multiplex PCR, lists solely in-frame clones and lacks some. The sample holds about 27,000 clones; 65% to 90% are singletons and the top ten take about 28%. Material: CD4+ or CD8+ T cells sorted from blood, obtained in a trial of the OX40 agonist ivuxolimab. The receptor set was obtained from an adult with an advanced solid tumor such as melanoma, head and neck, liver or kidney cancer.

The chain recombines TRBV6-4 with TRBJ2-2; D assignment may be TRBD1 or TRBD2 (5 bases each). This CDR3 spans 15 amino acids. V dropped 8 bases and J dropped 2 bases, with 15 bases sitting between them. Germline V lookup: CDR1 MRHNA, CDR2 SNTAGT. The DNA for the CDR3 is TGTGCCAGCGCCCCCCGGGGCGTAAACACCGGGGAGCTGTTTTTT. Its translation: CASAPRGVNTGELFF.

The V and J genes are TRBV7-9 and TRBJ1-1, with a possible D match to TRBD1 (5 bases). The CDR3 has 13 amino acids. The germline V gene has CDR1 SEHNR and CDR2 FQNEAQ (reference sequence). V gave up 3 bases and J gave up 1 base, with 6 bases separating them. The CDR3 sequence: CASSFGGNTEAFF. The CDR3 DNA reads as TGTGCCAGCAGCTTCGGGGGGAACACTGAAGCTTTCTTT.

Comments on this clone: The junction departs from germline at one end; a sequencing error may be responsible. The CDR3 sequence: CASLRVGTDTQCF. The CDR3 nucleotides read TGTGCCAGCCTAAGGGTAGGCACAGATACGCAGTGTTTT. The chain couples TRBV2 to TRBJ2-3; D not resolved. CDR3 length: 13 residues. Germline V lookup: CDR1 SNHLY, CDR2 FYNNEI.

The genes are TRBV9 and TRBJ2-1; TRBD2 agrees at 8 bases. CDR3 length: 16 amino acids. V lost 0 bases and J lost 2; bases outside the gene matches: 4. Looked up from germline, CDR1 is SGDLS and CDR2 is YYNGEE. This CDR3 is CASSVEGSGAYNEQFF. The CDR3 DNA reads as TGTGCCAGCAGCGTAGAGGGTAGCGGGGCCTACAATGAGCAGTTCTTC. The entire variable domain, with the rest obtained from reference TRBV9 and TRBJ2-1, is as follows: DSGVTQTPKHLITATGQRVTLRCSPRSGDLSVYWYQQSLDQGLQFLIQYYNGEERAKGNILERFSAQQFPDLHSELNLSSLELGDSALYFCASSVEGSGAYNEQFFGPGTRLTVL.

The V and J genes are TRBV29-1 and TRBJ1-2; the D is unclear. Between the trimmed V and J ends, which lost 2 bases and 8 bases, there was a span of 9 bases. Germline V gene sequence: CDR1 SQVTM, CDR2 ANQGSEA. The CDR3 spans 11 residues. DNA of the CDR3: TGCAGCGTTGAATTAAGGGAAGGCTACACCTTC. Amino acids: CSVELREGYTF.